This record covers a single T cell receptor beta chain. Among Cohort 3 donors, those recovered had two negative PCRs, clearance, or symptom resolution. The sample is drawn from a study of blood T cell repertoires in COVID-19. Some clones are missing from TCRdb's copy, which holds only in-frame ones; the method was immunoSEQ multiplex PCR. The sample holds 310,000 or so clones; approximately 88% are singletons and the top ten take roughly 6.3%. This CDR3 spans 18 amino acids. The germline V and J ends were trimmed by 0 bases and 6 bases, with 24 bases remaining between them. Germline loops: CDR1 LGHDT, CDR2 YNNKEL (reference sequence).

What was sequenced was PBMCs or T cells enriched from blood (not recorded which). The genes are TRBV3-1 (or the pseudogene TRBV3-2) and TRBJ2-7; D is perhaps TRBD1 (7 bases). The receptor was derived from a middle-aged woman who had recovered from COVID-19. The CDR3 here is CASSQDWAGTDPVGEQYF. In DNA form, the CDR3 reads TGTGCCAGCAGCCAAGATTGGGCGGGGACAGATCCCGTCGGCGAGCAGTACTTC.